These T cell receptor beta chains were read from a single sample in a study of blood T cell repertoires in COVID-19. Libraries were prepared by immunoSEQ multiplex PCR; TCRdb keeps only in-frame clonotypes and omits some of them. The sample has around 110,000 clones, 70% to 85% seen once; the top ten hold about 8%. The sequenced sample was peripheral blood. These receptors were taken from a man in his 70s with active or convalescent COVID-19. Both conserved end residues are part of each CDR3. The order of the fields is D gene, V gene, clone size, J gene, CDR3 DNA, CDR3 protein. D genes are given only for firm matches. Expanded clones get a size class; other rows say once, few or many, or leave the size out.

>TRBD2|TRBV4-2|NA|TRBJ2-7
TGTGCCAGCAGCCCCAGGCGGGGGGACGAGCAGTACTTC
CASSPRRGDEQYF
>NA|TRBV12-5|NA|TRBJ1-1
TGTGCTAGTGGCCAGTCAACAGGGATCAACACTGAAGCTTTCTTT
CASGQSTGINTEAFF
>NA|TRBV6-5|once|TRBJ2-7
TGTGCCAGCAGGGTACGAGAGGACTTAGGGTACTTC
CASRVREDLGYF
>NA|TRBV19|NA|TRBJ1-5
TGTGCCAGTAGTATTGTGACAAGAAATCAGCCCCAGCATTTT
CASSIVTRNQPQHF
>NA|TRBV3-1/TRBV3-2|NA|TRBJ2-1
TGTGCCAGCAGCCAAGATCCGAGGGGGGGGCAGTTCTTC
CASSQDPRGGQFF
>TRBD2|TRBV18|NA|TRBJ2-1
TGTGCCAGCTCACCAGCGACTAGCGGGGTGAAGTACAATGAGCAGTTCTTC
CASSPATSGVKYNEQFF
>NA|TRBV7-2|NA|TRBJ1-3
TGTGCCAGCAGCTTTGACAGAGGAAAAACAAGGATCTCTGGAAACACCATATATTTT
CASSFDRGKTRISGNTIYF
>TRBD1|TRBV7-9|NA|TRBJ1-2
TGTGCCAGCTCTCTCTTGGGACAGGGAGATGGCTACACCTTC
CASSLLGQGDGYTF
>TRBD1|TRBV27|once|TRBJ1-2
TGTGCCAGCAGTTCACTACAGGGGAAGTATGGCTACACCTTC
CASSSLQGKYGYTF
>NA|TRBV11-2|NA|TRBJ2-7
TGTGCCAGCAGCTTAGGCGGAGTTGCCTACGAGCAGTACTTC
CASSLGGVAYEQYF
>TRBD2|TRBV2|NA|TRBJ2-5
TGTGCCAGCAGTGAATTGGTGGGAGGGGTGTTAATGGAGACCCAGTACTTC
CASSELVGGVLMETQYF
>TRBD2|TRBV5-1|NA|TRBJ2-1
TGCGCCAGCAGCACGATAGCGGGGGGGAGGAATGAGCAGTTCTTC
CASSTIAGGRNEQFF
>NA|TRBV4-3|NA|TRBJ2-1
TGCGCCAGCAGCCAAGAACCGGGTAAACGGAATGAGCAGTTCTTC
CASSQEPGKRNEQFF
>NA|TRBV5-6|NA|TRBJ2-3
TGTGCCAGCAGCTTGGGGGGGCCGTCTAGCACAGATACGCAGTATTTT
CASSLGGPSSTDTQYF
>NA|TRBV7-9|NA|TRBJ1-4
TGTGCCAGCAGCTCCTGGGAGGGGGGAAATGAAAAACTGTTTTTT
CASSSWEGGNEKLFF
>NA|TRBV11-3|NA|TRBJ1-3
TGTGCCAGCAGCTCACGGGGGAACTCTGGAAACACCATATATTTT
CASSSRGNSGNTIYF
>NA|TRBV18|NA|TRBJ1-3
TGTGCCAGCTCACACCGCCAGACAGGACGCTCTGGAAACACCATATATTTT
CASSHRQTGRSGNTIYF
>TRBD1|TRBV28|NA|TRBJ2-7
TGTGCCAGCAGTCTACAGGGGGCCTACTACGAGCAGTACTTC
CASSLQGAYYEQYF
>NA|TRBV5-6|NA|TRBJ1-3
TGTGCCAGCAGCTTGGGACAGAGGTTTGGAAACACCATATATTTT
CASSLGQRFGNTIYF
>NA|TRBV5-1|few|TRBJ1-1
TGCGCCAGCAGCTCTCTAGGGGGCACTGAAGCTTTCTTT
CASSSLGGTEAFF
>NA|TRBV5-1|NA|TRBJ2-3
TGCGCCAGCAGCTTGGATGGTTCGAGCCCCACAGATACGCAGTATTTT
CASSLDGSSPTDTQYF
>NA|TRBV5-1|NA|TRBJ1-5
TGCGCCAGCAGCTTGGAAGGTGGGCATCAGCCCCAGCATTTT
CASSLEGGHQPQHF
>NA|TRBV2|NA|TRBJ2-7
TGTGCCAGCAGTGCGGACGGGGGTTGGGAGCAGTACTTC
CASSADGGWEQYF
>NA|TRBV9|NA|TRBJ2-1
TGTGCCAGCAGCGCGTCCGGGTACAATGAGCAGTTCTTC
CASSASGYNEQFF
>NA|TRBV12-3/TRBV12-4|NA|TRBJ1-2
TGTGCCAGCAGTTCTGGTAGTTTCTATGGCTACACCTTC
CASSSGSFYGYTF
>NA|TRBV27|NA|TRBJ2-3
TGTGCCAGCAGTACTCGACTAGATACGCAGTATTTT
CASSTRLDTQYF
>NA|TRBV11-2|NA|TRBJ1-6
TGTGCCAGCAGCCGACAAAGCTCCTATAATTCACCCCTCCACTTT
CASSRQSSYNSPLHF
>NA|TRBV5-1|NA|TRBJ1-2
TGCGCCAGCAGCTCACAGGGTGATGGCTACACCTTC
CASSSQGDGYTF
>NA|TRBV7-8|NA|TRBJ1-5
TGTGCCAGCAGCCCCTCAGGGCCCCGGCTATCTAGCAATCAGCCCCAGCATTTT
CASSPSGPRLSSNQPQHF
>NA|TRBV7-8|NA|TRBJ2-5
TGTGCCAGCAGCCTCCGTGAGGAGACCCAGTACTTC
CASSLREETQYF
>TRBD1|TRBV7-2|NA|TRBJ2-5
TGTGCCAGCAGCTTAGGGGACAGGGTCCCCGAGACCCAGTACTTC
CASSLGDRVPETQYF